This is a list of T cell receptor beta chains from one sample in a study of blood T cell repertoires in COVID-19. Produced via immunoSEQ multiplex PCR; TCRdb's table is partial and in-frame only. Here the sample spans tens of thousands of clones, 70% to 90% being singletons. The sequencing input was peripheral blood. The receptors originated from a woman in her seventies with acute or convalescent COVID-19. CDR3s include the opening cysteine and the closing phenylalanine or tryptophan. A D gene is named only where the DNA matches it firmly. Rows may omit the clone size; those that give it use once, few, many or a size class.

clone size	D gene	V gene	J gene	CDR3 protein	CDR3 DNA
NA	NA	TRBV19	TRBJ1-2	CASSIFQGSTYGYTF	TGTGCCAGTAGTATATTCCAGGGGTCGACCTATGGCTACACCTTC
NA	TRBD2	TRBV19	TRBJ2-5	CASSRLAGEETQYF	TGTGCCAGTAGTCGACTAGCGGGGGAAGAGACCCAGTACTTC
NA	TRBD2	TRBV19	TRBJ2-1	CASAPSGTADYNEQFF	TGTGCCAGCGCACCTAGCGGGACGGCCGATTACAATGAGCAGTTCTTC
NA	NA	TRBV4-1	TRBJ1-4	CASSATRGGQAKLFF	TGCGCCAGCAGCGCGACAAGGGGGGGGCAGGCAAAACTGTTTTTT
NA	NA	TRBV19	TRBJ1-1	CASSIIGQGYTEAFF	TGTGCCAGTAGTATAATCGGGCAGGGATACACTGAAGCTTTCTTT
NA	TRBD1	TRBV28	TRBJ1-2	CASNGQGNYGYTF	TGTGCCAGCAACGGACAGGGGAACTATGGCTACACCTTC
NA	NA	TRBV14	TRBJ1-1	CASSQLTGRNTEAFF	TGTGCCAGCAGCCAATTGACAGGAAGGAACACTGAAGCTTTCTTT
NA	TRBD1	TRBV5-5	TRBJ1-4	CASSLDGTGVEKLFF	TGTGCCAGCAGCTTGGACGGGACAGGGGTCGAAAAACTGTTTTTT
NA	TRBD2	TRBV5-1	TRBJ2-5	CASSLAREKETQYF	TGCGCCAGCAGCTTGGCGCGGGAGAAAGAGACCCAGTACTTC
NA	NA	TRBV24-1	TRBJ2-6	CATSRTSGANVLTF	TGTGCCACCAGTCGGACTTCTGGGGCCAACGTCCTGACTTTC
NA	NA	TRBV3-1/TRBV3-2	TRBJ1-1	CASSQGGARTEAFF	TGTGCCAGCAGCCAAGGGGGCGCGAGGACTGAAGCTTTCTTT
NA	NA	TRBV18	TRBJ1-2	CASSPTQGRWDGYTF	TGTGCCAGCTCACCAACTCAGGGAAGATGGGATGGCTACACCTTC
NA	NA	TRBV5-1	TRBJ2-1	CASSFQGGSYNEQFF	TGCGCCAGCAGCTTTCAGGGGGGCTCCTACAATGAGCAGTTCTTC
NA	TRBD2	TRBV10-2	TRBJ2-1	CASSVAGTYNEQFF	TGCGCCAGCAGTGTAGCGGGAACCTACAATGAGCAGTTCTTC
NA	TRBD2	TRBV5-5	TRBJ2-3	CASSSKRLAGVVDTQYF	TGTGCCAGCAGCTCCAAAAGACTAGCGGGAGTGGTAGATACGCAGTATTTT
NA	NA	TRBV15	TRBJ2-7	CATSREKQPGYSYEQYF	TGTGCCACCAGCAGAGAAAAACAGCCGGGATACTCCTACGAGCAGTACTTC
NA	NA	TRBV6-5	TRBJ2-2	CASFYRNTGELFF	TGTGCCAGCTTTTATCGTAACACCGGGGAGCTGTTTTTT
NA	NA	TRBV6-6	TRBJ2-7	CASSRKGGGSSYEQYF	TGTGCCAGCAGTCGAAAAGGTGGGGGGAGCTCCTACGAGCAGTACTTC
NA	NA	TRBV2	TRBJ2-1	CASSAGVRTEQFF	TGTGCCAGCAGTGCAGGGGTCCGCACTGAGCAGTTCTTC
NA	NA	TRBV15	TRBJ2-5	CATSRDSQETQYF	TGTGCCACCAGCAGAGACAGCCAAGAGACCCAGTACTTC
NA	NA	TRBV3-1/TRBV3-2	TRBJ1-5	CASSQSGVGQPQHF	TGTGCCAGCAGCCAATCGGGGGTGGGACAGCCCCAGCATTTT
NA	TRBD1	TRBV5-1	TRBJ1-4	CASSSTGTGGEKLFF	TGCGCCAGCAGCTCCACCGGGACAGGAGGTGAAAAACTGTTTTTT
NA	NA	TRBV19	TRBJ2-1	CASSIVGQGYEQFF	TGTGCCAGTAGTATCGTCGGGCAGGGCTATGAGCAGTTCTTC
few	TRBD1	TRBV2	TRBJ1-4	CASSVGQGSANEKLFF	TGTGCCAGCAGTGTGGGACAGGGCTCTGCAAATGAAAAACTGTTTTTT
NA	NA	TRBV7-9	TRBJ2-7	CASIEQGLSYEQYF	TGTGCCAGCATCGAACAGGGTCTTTCCTACGAGCAGTACTTC
NA	TRBD1	TRBV29-1	TRBJ1-1	CSVDWTGTEAFF	TGCAGCGTTGACTGGACAGGGACTGAAGCTTTCTTT
NA	NA	TRBV5-1	TRBJ1-2	CASSLVSDGYGYTF	TGCGCCAGCAGCTTAGTCAGTGATGGCTATGGCTACACCTTC
NA	TRBD2	TRBV4-1	TRBJ2-3	CASSPGTSGRATDTQYF	TGCGCCAGCAGCCCAGGGACTAGCGGGAGGGCGACAGATACGCAGTATTTT
NA	NA	TRBV29-1	TRBJ2-3	CSVSSPTGSPDTQYF	TGCAGCGTTTCGTCTCCTACAGGGTCGCCAGATACGCAGTATTTT
NA	TRBD1	TRBV2	TRBJ1-1	CASRQTGGLNSEAFF	TGTGCCAGCAGACAAACAGGGGGCCTAAACTCTGAAGCTTTCTTT
NA	NA	TRBV6-5	TRBJ2-3	CASSTGTSTLTQYF	TGTGCCAGCAGCACCGGGACTTCCACCCTTACGCAGTATTTT
once	NA	TRBV9	TRBJ1-4	CASSVDKGVNEKLFF	TGTGCCAGCAGCGTAGACAAGGGGGTTAATGAAAAACTGTTTTTT
NA	NA	TRBV5-1	TRBJ2-3	CASSLGVSSTDTQYF	TGCGCCAGCAGCCTCGGGGTTTCTAGCACAGATACGCAGTATTTT
NA	TRBD1	TRBV19	TRBJ2-5	CASSIGGQGAWETQYF	TGTGCCAGTAGTATTGGGGGACAGGGGGCTTGGGAGACCCAGTACTTC
NA	NA	TRBV5-5	TRBJ2-1	CASSTEPLTGNNEQFF	TGTGCCAGCAGCACGGAACCTTTGACGGGTAACAATGAGCAGTTCTTC
NA	TRBD1	TRBV6-1	TRBJ1-6	CASSEALGQGSSYNSPLHF	TGTGCCAGCAGTGAAGCGCTCGGACAGGGGAGCTCCTATAATTCACCCCTCCACTTT
once	NA	TRBV19	TRBJ2-2	CASSIGVRETTGELFF	TGTGCCAGTAGTATTGGTGTACGGGAGACCACCGGGGAGCTGTTTTTT
NA	TRBD1	TRBV2	TRBJ1-6	CASRGQGIGNSPLHF	TGTGCCAGCAGGGGACAGGGGATAGGTAATTCACCCCTCCACTTT
NA	NA	TRBV7-6	TRBJ1-4	CASSQEGEGKLFF	TGTGCCAGCAGCCAGGAGGGGGAGGGAAAACTGTTTTTT
NA	NA	TRBV28	TRBJ2-7	CASSRVPVVYEQYF	TGTGCCAGCAGCCGAGTTCCGGTCGTCTACGAGCAGTACTTC
NA	NA	TRBV6-2/TRBV6-3	TRBJ1-6	CASSYGQQGSSYNSPLHF	TGTGCCAGCAGTTACGGACAACAGGGTAGCTCCTATAATTCACCCCTCCACTTT
NA	TRBD2	TRBV14	TRBJ2-7	CASSQDRLARYEQYF	TGTGCCAGCAGCCAAGATCGACTAGCGAGGTACGAGCAGTACTTC
NA	NA	TRBV12-3/TRBV12-4	TRBJ1-1	CASRRANTEAFF	TGTGCCAGCCGGCGGGCTAACACTGAAGCTTTCTTT
NA	TRBD2	TRBV27	TRBJ2-2	CASKTTMGLADKNTGELFF	TGTGCCAGCAAAACCACTATGGGACTAGCGGATAAGAACACCGGGGAGCTGTTTTTT
NA	TRBD1	TRBV5-1	TRBJ1-2	CASSWDRNSGGYTF	TGCGCCAGCAGCTGGGACAGGAATTCCGGTGGCTACACCTTC
NA	NA	TRBV18	TRBJ2-1	CASSPGGARNEQFF	TGTGCCAGCTCACCAGGGGGCGCTAGAAATGAGCAGTTCTTC
NA	TRBD1	TRBV4-2	TRBJ1-2	CASSQEHRGNYGYTF	TGTGCCAGCAGCCAGGAACACAGGGGGAACTATGGCTACACCTTC
NA	TRBD1	TRBV5-1	TRBJ2-7	CASSPRDRVYEQYF	TGCGCCAGCAGCCCCCGGGACAGGGTCTACGAGCAGTACTTC
NA	NA	TRBV28	TRBJ1-5	CASTTFEGNQPQHF	TGTGCCAGCACCACGTTTGAGGGAAATCAGCCCCAGCATTTT
NA	TRBD2	TRBV3-1/TRBV3-2	TRBJ2-7	CASSLLAGGSEQYF	TGTGCCAGCAGCCTCCTAGCGGGAGGATCCGAGCAGTACTTC
NA	TRBD1	TRBV28	TRBJ1-2	CASEDRVNYGYTF	TGTGCCAGTGAGGACAGGGTGAACTATGGCTACACCTTC